This T cell receptor (beta chain) was documented in a study of T cells after posttransplantation cyclophosphamide. Notes on the study in general: Tissue-infiltrating T cells from skin or gut overlapped little with blood T cells.

Germline V gene data show CDR1 as MNHNS and CDR2 as SASEGT. CDR3 length equals 16 residues. Unmatched junction bases numbered 10, after V lost 4 bases and J lost 4 bases. Measured with immunoSEQ multiplex PCR; TCRdb has only the in-frame clones, and not every one. The profile shows 66,000 or so clones, 93% of them singletons. With regard to this clone: Antigen: not known.

V gene TRBV6-1 combines with J gene TRBJ2-5; TRBD1 agrees at 9 bases. The TCR sequence derives from a woman aged 25 to 45 in good health and a related stem cell transplant donor. Material for sequencing was PBMCs. The CDR3 reads CASSVGDRVLRETQYF. The CDR3 DNA sequence: TGTGCCAGCAGTGTAGGGGACAGGGTTCTGAGAGAGACCCAGTACTTC.